This entry is about one T cell receptor beta chain. These data belong to a study of blood T cell repertoires in COVID-19. As for the study in general: Donors in the United States, Italy and Spain gave samples during acute or convalescent COVID-19. T cells, B-cell-depleted T cells, or PBMCs provided the cDNA or gDNA that served as material.

In the original workflow: Researchers report that nucleated cell counts were estimated from reference gene primer amplification. Profiled with immunoSEQ multiplex PCR; TCRdb holds only in-frame clones, not every one. That table gives V, J and clone size, and the DNA gave D and trimming. The sample has about 99,000 clones; more than 80% are singletons. Material: peripheral blood. The source is a human donor in a cohort sampled during active COVID-19.

The CDR3 region is CASSPGVSGGYTF. In DNA form, the CDR3 reads TGTGCCAGCAGTCCAGGGGTTTCTGGCGGCTACACCTTC. This chain links TRBV6-4 with TRBJ1-2; possible D gene TRBD1, 6 bases. Germline V CDR1 and CDR2: MRHNA, SNTAGT. V was trimmed by 5 bases and J by 8 bases, leaving 15 bases between them. The CDR3 length is 13 residues.